The 32 T cell receptor beta chains given below trace back to one sample, sequenced in a study of glioma-infiltrating T cells. The iRepertoire nested amplicon-rescue multiplex PCR amplified TCR alpha and beta CDR3s from RNA. TCRdb analysed the multiplex PCR reads with MiXCR anew, one entry per CDR3 protein. The sample contains a few hundred thousand distinct CDR3 sequences, around 38% of which appear only once. Material: glioma tissue, nonneoplastic brain tissue, or PBMCs (not recorded which). The receptors come from a human donor with low-grade glioma or glioblastoma, undergoing nonglioma brain surgery, or in good health (not recorded which).

This clonotype was recorded a few times. This chain links TRBV2 with TRBJ1-2; 10 nucleotides align to TRBD1. Per germline, CDR1 SNHLY and CDR2 FYNNEI. The ends lost 5 bases at V and 4 bases at J; junction bases unmatched: 16. The CDR3 has 18 amino acids. CDR3 loop: CASSQTGTGAARGYGYTF. The CDR3 DNA is TGTGCCAGCAGTCAAACCGGGACAGGGGCCGCGCGAGGCTATGGCTACACCTTC.

As to this clonotype: A clone one base away is much larger, so this may be a read error. The CDR3 ends on some other residue instead of the conserved phenylalanine or tryptophan, so this is likely a read error. V is TRBV20-1 and J is TRBJ1-1; tentative D call: TRBD1 (5 bases). The CDR3 consists of 15 residues. Germline lookup yields CDR1 DFQATT and CDR2 SNEGSKA (reference sequence). Deletions cut 0 bases from V and 1 base from J, with 12 bases between. DNA for the CDR3: TGCAGTGCTAGAGAAATCGGGGACCAGAACACTGAAGCTTTCTCT. Its translation is CSAREIGDQNTEAFS.

Only a few counts were recorded for this clonotype. V and J are TRBV28 and TRBJ1-2, with D hard to call. The V and J ends lost 8 bases and 7 bases respectively, with 17 bases between them. Germline-derived CDR1 and CDR2 are MDHEN and SYDVKM. This CDR3 region has 13 residues. The CDR3: CASSRGPTSGYTF. CDR3 nucleotide sequence: TGTGCCAGCTCACGCGGGCCCACTTCTGGCTACACCTTC.

The chain is built from TRBV20-1 and TRBJ2-3; D perhaps matches TRBD2 (6 bases). CDR3 length: 13 residues. CDR1 is DFQATT, CDR2 SNEGSKA, per germline (reference sequence). Written as DNA, the CDR3 is TGCAGCACCAACGGGGGAAGCACAGATACGCAGTATTTT. Encoded protein: CSTNGGSTDTQYF.

As concerns this clonotype: A much larger clone sits a single nucleotide away, making a read error possible. The chain has TRBV20-1 and TRBJ2-1; D remains ambiguous. This CDR3 is built from 11 residues. Germline V CDR1 and CDR2: DFQATT, SNEGSKA (reference sequence). V was pared by 2 bases and J by 10 bases, with 9 bases between. The CDR3 reads CSARQTYEQFF. CDR3 bases: TGCAGTGCTAGACAGACCTACGAGCAGTTCTTC.

This clonotype was seen only a few times. The chain uses TRBV28 and TRBJ2-5; TRBD1 aligns across 8 bases. The CDR3 is 16 amino acids. CDR1 is MDHEN and CDR2 is SYDVKM in the germline V gene. J was trimmed by 8 bases and V by 5 bases; bases with no gene match: 16. CDR3 coding DNA: TGTGCCAGCAGTCCCCCCGGACAGGGACACCATGGAACCCAGTACTTC. Amino acid sequence: CASSPPGQGHHGTQYF.

There are a few counts of this clonotype. The CDR3 spells CSWDRGLNTEAFF. The CDR3, as DNA: TGCAGTTGGGACAGGGGGTTGAACACTGAAGCTTTCTTT. This chain joins TRBV20-1 and TRBJ1-1; 11 positions agree with TRBD1. This CDR3 has 13 residues. V lost 8 bases and J lost 0; bases outside the gene matches: 2. Germline-derived CDR1 and CDR2 are DFQATT and SNEGSKA (reference sequence).

This clonotype was recorded a few times. V is TRBV25-1 and J is TRBJ1-2; D might be TRBD1 (6 bases). Per germline, CDR1 MGHDK and CDR2 SYGVNS. Trimming removed 1 base at V and 4 bases at J, with 10 bases between. The CDR3 spans 14 residues. This chain's CDR3 is CASSEFWDTYGYTF. The CDR3 region has the DNA TGTGCCAGCAGTGAATTTTGGGACACCTATGGCTACACCTTC.

The chain carries TRBV27 and TRBJ2-3; TRBD2 aligns across 7 bases. V lost 6 bases and J lost 7; bases outside the gene matches: 13. Looked up from germline, CDR1 is MNHEY and CDR2 is SMNVEV (reference sequence). The CDR3 runs to 15 residues. The CDR3 reads CASSRSGASTYTQYF. The CDR3 DNA reads TGTGCCAGCAGCCGGAGCGGGGCATCCACCTATACGCAGTATTTT.

Only a few counts were recorded for this clonotype. V usage is TRBV28 and J usage is TRBJ2-3; possible D gene TRBD2, 5 bases. V was shortened by 3 bases and J by 2 bases, with 15 bases between the two germline ends. Germline V CDR1 and CDR2: MDHEN, SYDVKM. The CDR3 length is 16 residues. The CDR3 coding sequence is TGTGCCAGCAGTTTCTATAGAGGAGGAGCCACAGATACGCAGTATTTT. Residues: CASSFYRGGATDTQYF. Full variable domain (outside the CDR3, taken from reference TRBV28 and TRBJ2-3): DVKVTQSSRYLVKRTGEKVFLECVQDMDHENMFWYRQDPGLGLRLIYFSYDVKMKEKGDIPEGYSVSREKKERFSLILESASTNQTSMYLCASSFYRGGATDTQYFGPGTRLTVL.

CDR3 DNA: TGTGCCATCAGTGAGTTCGACGCAACTAATGAAAAACTGTTTTTT. This gives the protein CAISEFDATNEKLFF. The V and J genes are TRBV10-3 and TRBJ1-4; D gene uncertain. Trimming shortened V by 1 base and J by 0 bases, and 6 bases separated the two germline ends. The CDR3 has 15 amino acids. Germline V gene lookup returns CDR1 ENHRY and CDR2 SYGVKD.

On this clonotype: Since a much larger clone is just one base distant, this may be a read error. The chain couples TRBV20-1 to TRBJ2-5; D assignment may be TRBD1 or TRBD2 (7 bases each). Germline V gene sequence: CDR1 DFQATT, CDR2 SNEGSKA (reference sequence). This CDR3 spans 13 amino acids. The CDR3 DNA follows: TGCAGTGCAGGGGGGGGACAGCAAGAGACCCAGCACTTC. Protein: CSAGGGQQETQHF.

This clonotype has at least ten counts. This rearrangement joins TRBV6-2 or TRBV6-3 to TRBJ1-2; 7 bases are shared with TRBD1. V lost 2 bases and J lost 3; bases outside the gene matches: 3. Germline V CDR1 and CDR2: MNHEY, SVGEGT. This CDR3 region has 14 residues. The CDR3 loop is CASSYGGGDYGYTF. As DNA, the CDR3 is TGTGCCAGCAGTTACGGAGGGGGCGACTATGGCTACACCTTC.

This clonotype was picked up a small number of times. The CDR3 sequence: CAISVGTSGQKQFF. The CDR3 region has the DNA TGTGCCATCAGTGTCGGGACTAGCGGACAGAAGCAGTTCTTC. This sequence joins TRBV10-3 and TRBJ2-1; 11 nucleotides agree with TRBD2. CDR1 is ENHRY, CDR2 SYGVKD, per germline. J gave up 11 bases and V 4 bases, and 7 bases lay outside the gene matches. The CDR3 sequence is 14 residues long.

The rearrangement joins TRBV7-2 to TRBJ1-4; possibly TRBD1 for D (5 bases). Germline CDR1 and CDR2: SGHTA and FQGNSA. The CDR3 is 13 residues long. The germline V and J ends were trimmed by 7 bases and 13 bases, with 19 bases remaining between them. As DNA, the CDR3 is TGTGCCAGCACCCTGGGACTCCCCATGGGACTGTTTTTT. Translated: CASTLGLPMGLFF.

The V gene is TRBV12-3 or TRBV12-4, the J gene TRBJ2-4; 7 bases map to TRBD2. V gave up 0 bases and J gave up 5 bases; unmatched junction bases: 1. CDR3 length: 14 amino acids. This CDR3 reads CASSLAGGENIQYF. The CDR3 bases are TGTGCCAGCAGTTTAGCGGGAGGGGAAAACATTCAGTACTTC.

In this sample, this clonotype turned up a few times. This CDR3 reads CASSLPQQGGSYGYTF. In nucleotides, the CDR3 is TGTGCCAGCAGTTTACCCCAACAGGGGGGGAGCTATGGCTACACCTTC. This chain joins TRBV28 and TRBJ1-2, with 8 nucleotides matching TRBD1. Trimming at V came to 2 bases and at J to 4 bases, leaving 9 bases not matched to a gene. Germline CDR1 and CDR2: MDHEN and SYDVKM. The CDR3 length is 16 residues.

This clonotype was detected only a few times. The genes are TRBV29-1 and TRBJ1-1, with TRBD1 matching over 7 bases. Germline V gene data show CDR1 as SQVTM and CDR2 as ANQGSEA. This CDR3 has 13 residues. The ends lost 2 bases at V and 0 bases at J; junction bases unmatched: 0. CDR3 nucleotide sequence: TGCAGCGTTGAAACAGGGGTGAACACTGAAGCTTTCTTT. It is translated as CSVETGVNTEAFF.

V gene TRBV7-9 combines with J gene TRBJ1-4; D unclear. Germline CDR1 and CDR2: SEHNR and FQNEAQ (reference sequence). Between the trimmed V and J ends, which lost 5 bases and 0 bases, there was a span of 10 bases. CDR3 length: 15 residues. The CDR3 DNA sequence: TGTGCCAGCAGCACCCGGGTAGCAACTAATGAAAAACTGTTTTTT. Protein sequence: CASSTRVATNEKLFF.

This clonotype was recorded at least ten times. The rearrangement uses TRBV6-2 or TRBV6-3 and TRBJ2-1, with TRBD2 identical over 8 bases. The germline V gene has CDR1 MNHEY and CDR2 SVGEGT. This CDR3 has 16 residues. V lost 5 bases to trimming and J lost 5 bases; unmatched junction nucleotides: 11. In DNA form, the CDR3 reads TGTGCCAGCAGTCCCCGGGGGGGGGCCGTCAACAATGAGCAGTTCTTC. It is translated as CASSPRGGAVNNEQFF.

This clonotype was seen many times. This chain uses TRBV27 with TRBJ2-5, with 7 positions matching TRBD2. The V and J ends lost 8 bases and 8 bases, in that order; junction bases with no gene match: 26. The CDR3 spans 18 residues. CDR1 is MNHEY, CDR2 SMNVEV, per germline (reference sequence). CDR3 region: CASADLQSPASGFLTQYF. The CDR3 coding sequence is TGTGCCAGCGCAGACCTCCAGAGTCCGGCTAGCGGTTTTCTAACCCAGTACTTC.

In this sample, this clonotype turned up many times. This rearrangement joins TRBV4-3 to TRBJ2-3; D not resolved. The V gene's germline CDR1 is LGHNA and CDR2 YSLEER. This CDR3 contains 14 residues. Trimming cost V 0 bases and J 4 bases, with 8 bases left between them. The CDR3 protein is CASSQDYGADTQYF. The CDR3, as DNA: TGCGCCAGCAGCCAAGATTATGGCGCAGATACGCAGTATTTT.

This clonotype appeared a few times. V gene TRBV5-1 combines with J gene TRBJ1-1; D is unresolved. The V and J ends lost 7 bases and 0 bases respectively, with 16 bases between them. The CDR3 spans 15 residues. Germline CDR1 SGHRS, CDR2 YFSETQ. Written as DNA, the CDR3 is TGCGCCAGCCAGGTCGGAACAGTCATGAACACTGAAGCTTTCTTT. Protein sequence: CASQVGTVMNTEAFF. Full variable domain (rest looked up from reference TRBV5-1 and TRBJ1-1): KAGVTQTPRYLIKTRGQQVTLSCSPISGHRSVSWYQQTPGQGLQFLFEYFSETQRNKGNFPGRFSGRQFSNSRSEMNVSTLELGDSALYLCASQVGTVMNTEAFFGQGTRLTVV.

This clonotype showed up many times. This chain links TRBV6-1 with TRBJ2-1; 13 bases fit TRBD2. This CDR3 spans 16 amino acids. CDR1 and CDR2 (germline): MNHNS, SASEGT. With 6 bases clipped from V and 4 bases from J, the junction kept 6 bases outside the gene matches. CDR3: CASSPRTSGRYNEQFF. In DNA, the CDR3 is TGTGCCAGCAGCCCTCGGACTAGCGGGAGATACAATGAGCAGTTCTTC.

This clonotype has ten or more counts. This chain uses TRBV28 with TRBJ1-2, with D uncertain. Germline V gives CDR1 MDHEN, CDR2 SYDVKM. V lost 8 bases, J lost 4 bases, and 8 bases lay in between. The CDR3 has 11 residues. The CDR3 DNA sequence: TGTGCCAGCGGTCTGGGCTATGGCTACACCTTC. This gives the protein CASGLGYGYTF.

The chain couples TRBV4-1 to TRBJ2-7, with 14 bases aligning to TRBD2. The V and J ends lost 5 bases and 8 bases, in that order; junction bases with no gene match: 14. The CDR3 runs 17 residues. Germline V CDR1 and CDR2: MGHRA, YSYEKL. The CDR3 reads CASSKLQGLAGVYKQYF. Here the CDR3 DNA reads TGCGCCAGCAGCAAGCTCCAGGGACTAGCGGGAGTGTACAAGCAGTACTTC.

This clonotype was detected ten times or more. The rearrangement uses TRBV15 and TRBJ2-3, with TRBD2 identical over 15 bases. After removal of 5 bases from V and 1 base from J, the junction contained 7 bases not matched to a gene. Germline values: CDR1 LNHNV, CDR2 YYDKDF (reference sequence). The CDR3 sequence is 18 residues long. The CDR3 DNA follows: TGTGCCACCAGCGGGGGACTAGCGGGAGGTGGCGGCACAGATACGCAGTATTTT. Translated, it gives CATSGGLAGGGGTDTQYF.

With regard to this clonotype: This could be a read error, since a much larger clone is one nucleotide away. This chain joins TRBV28 and TRBJ1-2; TRBD1 matches 7 bases. Germline lookup yields CDR1 MDHEN and CDR2 SYDVKM. The CDR3 extends over 14 amino acids. CDR3 region: CASSRGQRVYGYIF. The DNA for the CDR3 is TGTGCCAGCAGTAGGGGACAGCGGGTCTATGGCTACATCTTC.

The V call is TRBV7-9, the J call TRBJ2-5; tentatively, D is TRBD1 or TRBD2 (5 bases each). Deletions cut 4 bases from V and 2 bases from J, with 14 bases between. CDR3 length: 15 residues. Per the germline V gene, CDR1 is SEHNR and CDR2 is FQNEAQ (reference sequence). The chain's CDR3 is CASSSGSQRQETQYF. CDR3 DNA sequence: TGTGCCAGCAGCTCAGGGAGTCAGCGGCAAGAGACCCAGTACTTC.

Concerning this clonotype: Since a much larger clone is just one base distant, this may be a read error. The gene calls are TRBV28 and TRBJ2-5; 7 positions match TRBD2. V was clipped by 5 bases and J by 6 bases; unmatched bases: 15. The V gene's germline CDR1 is MDHEN and CDR2 SYDVKM. This CDR3 has 16 residues. DNA for the CDR3: TGTGCCAGCAGTCGCCATCCGGGGGAGGGCCGTAAGACCCAGTACTTC. Protein sequence: CASSRHPGEGRKTQYF.

This clonotype came up a few times. J is TRBJ1-1 and V is TRBV7-9; no definite D call. This CDR3 is 12 amino acids long. The germline gives CDR1 SEHNR, CDR2 FQNEAQ (reference sequence). Trimming stripped 0 bases from V and 6 bases from J, with 5 bases between. Written as DNA, the CDR3 is TGTGCCAGCAGCTTAGCTGGGTCTGAAGCTTTCTTT. It specifies CASSLAGSEAFF.

With regard to this clonotype: It may be a read error: a sequence one base away is much more abundant. The chain carries TRBV20-1 and TRBJ2-1, with TRBD2 identical over 9 bases. The CDR3 loop spans 16 amino acids. V gave up 0 bases and J gave up 5 bases; unmatched junction bases: 8. Germline V gene sequence: CDR1 DFQATT, CDR2 SNEGSKA (reference sequence). CDR3 DNA: TGCAGTGCTAGAGATCAAGGCGGGGGGGGGCACAATGAGCAGTTCTTC. This gives the protein CSARDQGGGGHNEQFF.